This entry is about one T cell receptor (beta chain). No antigen is known for it. J lost 2 bases, V lost 3 bases, and 2 bases had no gene match. Germline assignment: CDR1 SGDLS and CDR2 YYNGEE. This CDR3 has 14 amino acids. The sample belongs to a study of cytotoxic CD8 clonotypes in ibrutinib-treated CLL. Notes on the study in general: Clonality showed a rise at ibrutinib response that reversed toward baseline at progression. Contraction or stability on treatment characterized the public clonotypes, which were uncommon.

Sequencing was designed to attain a depth spanning 1 in 200,000 to 1 in 1 million T cells. Using immunoSEQ multiplex PCR, the repertoire was profiled, and TCRdb retains in-frame clones only, with some absent. The profile shows around 97,000 clones, about 72% of them singletons. This clonotype was obtained from a human donor with chronic lymphocytic leukemia. The sequences come from PBMCs, collected after 12 months of ibrutinib treatment. The genes are TRBV9 and TRBJ2-3; 8 bases are a match to TRBD2. CDR3 sequence: CASSAGGVTDTQYF. In nucleotides, the CDR3 is TGTGCCAGCAGCGCGGGGGGGGTCACAGATACGCAGTATTTT.